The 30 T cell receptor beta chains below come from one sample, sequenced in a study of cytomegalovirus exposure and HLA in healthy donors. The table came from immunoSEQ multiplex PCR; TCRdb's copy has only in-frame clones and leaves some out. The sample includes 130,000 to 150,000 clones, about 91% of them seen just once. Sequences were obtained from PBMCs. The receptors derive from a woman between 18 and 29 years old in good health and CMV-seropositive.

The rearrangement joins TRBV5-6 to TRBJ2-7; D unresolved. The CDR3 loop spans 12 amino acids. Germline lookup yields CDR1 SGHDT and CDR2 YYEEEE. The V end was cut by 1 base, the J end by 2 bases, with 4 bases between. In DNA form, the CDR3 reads TGTGCCAGCAGCTTGAGCCCCTACGAGCAGTACTTC. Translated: CASSLSPYEQYF.

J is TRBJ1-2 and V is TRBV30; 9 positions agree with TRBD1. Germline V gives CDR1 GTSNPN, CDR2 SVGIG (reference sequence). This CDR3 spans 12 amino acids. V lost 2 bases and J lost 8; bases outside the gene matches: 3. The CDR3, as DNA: TGTGCCTGGAGTAGACAGGGGGGAGGCTACACCTTC. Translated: CAWSRQGGGYTF.

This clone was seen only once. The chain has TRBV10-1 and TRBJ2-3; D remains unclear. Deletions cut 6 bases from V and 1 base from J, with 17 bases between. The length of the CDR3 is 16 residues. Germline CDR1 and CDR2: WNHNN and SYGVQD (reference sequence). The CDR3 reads CASSRSPCWRTDTQYF. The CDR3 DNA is TGCGCCAGCAGCCGTTCCCCTTGTTGGCGCACAGATACGCAGTATTTT.

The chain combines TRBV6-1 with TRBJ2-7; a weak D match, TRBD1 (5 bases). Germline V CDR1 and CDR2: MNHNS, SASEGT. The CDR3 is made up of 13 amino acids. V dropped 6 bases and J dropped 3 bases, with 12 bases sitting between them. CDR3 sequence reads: CASRQGVLYEQYF. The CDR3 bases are TGTGCCAGCAGACAAGGGGTCCTCTACGAGCAGTACTTC.

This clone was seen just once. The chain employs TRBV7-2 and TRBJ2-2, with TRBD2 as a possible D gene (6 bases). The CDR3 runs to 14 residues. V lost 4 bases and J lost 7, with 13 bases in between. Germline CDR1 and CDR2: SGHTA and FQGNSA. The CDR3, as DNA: TGTGCCAGCAGCTCGACTGGGCGGGGCGGGGAGCTGTTTTTT. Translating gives CASSSTGRGGELFF.

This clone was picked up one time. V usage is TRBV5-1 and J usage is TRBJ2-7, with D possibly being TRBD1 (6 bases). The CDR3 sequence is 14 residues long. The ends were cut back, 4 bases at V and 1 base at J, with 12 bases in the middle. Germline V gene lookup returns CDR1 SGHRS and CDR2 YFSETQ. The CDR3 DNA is TGCGCCAGCAGCACGGGACACCTTTCCTACGAGCAGTACTTC. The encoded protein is CASSTGHLSYEQYF.

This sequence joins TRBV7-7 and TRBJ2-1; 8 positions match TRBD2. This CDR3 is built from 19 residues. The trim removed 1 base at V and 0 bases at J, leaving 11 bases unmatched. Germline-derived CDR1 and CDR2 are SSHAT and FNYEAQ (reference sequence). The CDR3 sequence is CASSLGVRRGASSYNEQFF. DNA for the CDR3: TGTGCCAGCAGCTTAGGCGTGAGGCGGGGGGCCAGCTCCTACAATGAGCAGTTCTTC.

This chain's CDR3 is CASSESGGGLNEQFF. CDR3 nucleotides: TGTGCCAGCAGTGAGAGCGGGGGGGGTTTAAATGAGCAGTTCTTC. This chain uses TRBV6-1 with TRBJ2-1; 10 positions agree with TRBD2. V trimming: 3 bases; J trimming: 7 bases; junction bases outside the gene matches: 6. The CDR3 totals 15 residues. CDR1 is MNHNS and CDR2 is SASEGT in the germline V gene.

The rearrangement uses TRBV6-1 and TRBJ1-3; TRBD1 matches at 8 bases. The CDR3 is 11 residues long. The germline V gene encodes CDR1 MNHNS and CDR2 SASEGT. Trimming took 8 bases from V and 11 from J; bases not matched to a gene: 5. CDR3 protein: CASSRQGSIYF. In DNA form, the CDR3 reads TGTGCCAGCTCACGACAGGGGTCCATATATTTT.

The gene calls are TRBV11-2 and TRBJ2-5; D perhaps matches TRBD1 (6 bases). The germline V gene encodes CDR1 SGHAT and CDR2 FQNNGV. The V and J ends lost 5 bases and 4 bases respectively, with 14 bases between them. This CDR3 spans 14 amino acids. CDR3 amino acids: CASSRSTGLETQYF. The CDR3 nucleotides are TGTGCCAGCAGCAGATCAACAGGGCTAGAGACCCAGTACTTC.

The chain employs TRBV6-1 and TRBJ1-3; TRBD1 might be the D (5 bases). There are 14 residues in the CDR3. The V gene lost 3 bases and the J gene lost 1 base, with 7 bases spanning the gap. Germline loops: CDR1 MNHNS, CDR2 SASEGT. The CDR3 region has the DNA TGTGCCAGCAGTGAGAGACAGTCTGGAAACACCATATATTTT. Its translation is CASSERQSGNTIYF.

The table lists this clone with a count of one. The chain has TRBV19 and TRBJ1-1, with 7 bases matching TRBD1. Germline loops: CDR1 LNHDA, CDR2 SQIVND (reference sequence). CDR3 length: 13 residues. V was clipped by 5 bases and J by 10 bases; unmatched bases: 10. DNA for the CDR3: TGTGCCAGTAGTCCCACAGGGGTCGGCAGAGCTTTCTTT. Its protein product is CASSPTGVGRAFF. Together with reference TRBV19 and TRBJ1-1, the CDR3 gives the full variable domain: DGGITQSPKYLFRKEGQNVTLSCEQNLNHDAMYWYRQDPGQGLRLIYYSQIVNDFQKGDIAEGYSVSREKKESFPLTVTSAQKNPTAFYLCASSPTGVGRAFFGQGTRLTVV.

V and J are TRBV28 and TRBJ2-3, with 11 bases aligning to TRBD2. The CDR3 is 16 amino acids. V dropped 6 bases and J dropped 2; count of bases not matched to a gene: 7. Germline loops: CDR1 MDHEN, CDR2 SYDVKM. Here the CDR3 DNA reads TGTGCCAGCAGCAGATTACTAGCGGGGGCCACAGATACGCAGTATTTT. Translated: CASSRLLAGATDTQYF.

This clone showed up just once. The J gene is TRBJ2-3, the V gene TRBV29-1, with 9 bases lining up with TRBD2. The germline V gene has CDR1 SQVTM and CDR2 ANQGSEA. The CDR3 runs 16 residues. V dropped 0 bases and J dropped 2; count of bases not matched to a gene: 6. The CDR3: CSVEERLAGITDTQYF. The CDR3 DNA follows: TGCAGCGTTGAAGAGAGGCTAGCGGGGATCACAGATACGCAGTATTTT.

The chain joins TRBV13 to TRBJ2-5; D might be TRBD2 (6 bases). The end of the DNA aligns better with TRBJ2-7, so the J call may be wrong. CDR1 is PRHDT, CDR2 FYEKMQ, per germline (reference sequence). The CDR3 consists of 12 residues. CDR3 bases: TGTGCCAGCAGCTCGACGGAGGGCGAGCAGTACTTC. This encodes CASSSTEGEQYF.

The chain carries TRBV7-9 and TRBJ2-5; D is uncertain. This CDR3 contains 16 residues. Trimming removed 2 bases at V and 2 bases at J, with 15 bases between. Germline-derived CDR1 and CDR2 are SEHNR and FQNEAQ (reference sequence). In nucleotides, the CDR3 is TGTGCCAGCAGCTTAATTGAAGCCCGTAGTCAAGAGACCCAGTACTTC. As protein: CASSLIEARSQETQYF.

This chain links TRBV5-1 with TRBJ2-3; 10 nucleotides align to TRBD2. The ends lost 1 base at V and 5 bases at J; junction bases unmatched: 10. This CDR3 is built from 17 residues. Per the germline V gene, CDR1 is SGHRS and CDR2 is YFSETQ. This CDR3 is CASSLLGQRGGIDTQYF. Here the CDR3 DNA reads TGCGCCAGCAGCTTGTTGGGGCAGCGGGGGGGCATAGATACGCAGTATTTT.

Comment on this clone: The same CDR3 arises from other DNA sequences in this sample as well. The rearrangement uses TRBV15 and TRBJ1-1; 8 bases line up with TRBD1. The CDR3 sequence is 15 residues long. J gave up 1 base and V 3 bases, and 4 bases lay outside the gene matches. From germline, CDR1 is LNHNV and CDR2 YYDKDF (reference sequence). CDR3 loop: CATSSSGTGNTEAFF. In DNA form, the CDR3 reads TGTGCCACCAGCAGTTCCGGGACAGGGAACACTGAAGCTTTCTTT.

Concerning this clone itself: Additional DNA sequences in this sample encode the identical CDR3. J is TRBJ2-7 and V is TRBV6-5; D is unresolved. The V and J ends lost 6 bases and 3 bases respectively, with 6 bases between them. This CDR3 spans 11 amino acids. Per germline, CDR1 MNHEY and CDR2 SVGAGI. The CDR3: CASSHSYEQYF. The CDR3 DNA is TGTGCCAGCAGCCACAGCTACGAGCAGTACTTC.

Written as DNA, the CDR3 is TGTGCCATCAGTGAGGTACAGGGCAGTGAAAAACTGTTTTTT. This codes for CAISEVQGSEKLFF. V and J are TRBV10-3 and TRBJ1-4, with a possible D match to TRBD1 (6 bases). Between the trimmed V and J ends, which lost 2 bases and 7 bases, there was a span of 11 bases. Germline-derived CDR1 and CDR2 are ENHRY and SYGVKD. The CDR3 sequence is 14 residues long.

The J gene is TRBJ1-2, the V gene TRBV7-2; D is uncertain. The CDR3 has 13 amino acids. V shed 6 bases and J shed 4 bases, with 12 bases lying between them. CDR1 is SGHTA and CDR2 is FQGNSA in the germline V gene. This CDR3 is CASSQTHSYGYTF. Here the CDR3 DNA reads TGTGCCAGCAGTCAAACGCACTCCTATGGCTACACCTTC. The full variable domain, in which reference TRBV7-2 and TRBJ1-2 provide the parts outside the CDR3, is GAGVSQSPSNKVTEKGKDVELRCDPISGHTALYWYRQSLGQGLEFLIYFQGNSAPDKSGLPSDRFSAERTGGSVSTLTIQRTQQEDSAVYLCASSQTHSYGYTFGSGTRLTVV.

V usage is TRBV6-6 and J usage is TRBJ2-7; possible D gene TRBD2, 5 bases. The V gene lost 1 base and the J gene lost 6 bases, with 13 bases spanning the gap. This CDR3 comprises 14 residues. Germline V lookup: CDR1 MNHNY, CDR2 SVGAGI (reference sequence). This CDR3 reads CASSYFGETGEQYF. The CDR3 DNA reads TGTGCCAGCAGTTACTTCGGGGAGACGGGCGAGCAGTACTTC.

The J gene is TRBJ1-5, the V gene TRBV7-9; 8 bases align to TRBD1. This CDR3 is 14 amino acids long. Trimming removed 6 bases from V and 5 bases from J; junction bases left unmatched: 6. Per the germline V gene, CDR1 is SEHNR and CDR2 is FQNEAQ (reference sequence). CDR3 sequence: CASSPGTGDQPQHF. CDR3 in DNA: TGTGCCAGCAGTCCTGGGACAGGAGATCAGCCCCAGCATTTT.

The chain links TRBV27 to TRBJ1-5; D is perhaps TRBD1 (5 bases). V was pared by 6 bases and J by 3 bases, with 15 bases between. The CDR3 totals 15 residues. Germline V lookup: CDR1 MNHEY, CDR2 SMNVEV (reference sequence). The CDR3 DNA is TGTGCCAGCAGAACCAGGGCAGAAGACAATCAGCCCCAGCATTTT. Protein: CASRTRAEDNQPQHF.

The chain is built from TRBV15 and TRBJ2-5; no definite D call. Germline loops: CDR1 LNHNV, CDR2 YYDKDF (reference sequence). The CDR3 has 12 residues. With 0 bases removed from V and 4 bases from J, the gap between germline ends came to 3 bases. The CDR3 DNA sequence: TGTGCCACCAGCAGAGAGGCAGAGACCCAGTACTTC. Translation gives CATSREAETQYF.

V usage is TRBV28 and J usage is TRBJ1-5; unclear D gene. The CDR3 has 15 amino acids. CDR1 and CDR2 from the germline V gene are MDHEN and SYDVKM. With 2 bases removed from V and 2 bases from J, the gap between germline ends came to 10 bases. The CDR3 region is CASSLEGRGNQPQHF. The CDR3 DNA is TGTGCCAGCAGTTTAGAAGGGAGGGGCAATCAGCCCCAGCATTTT.

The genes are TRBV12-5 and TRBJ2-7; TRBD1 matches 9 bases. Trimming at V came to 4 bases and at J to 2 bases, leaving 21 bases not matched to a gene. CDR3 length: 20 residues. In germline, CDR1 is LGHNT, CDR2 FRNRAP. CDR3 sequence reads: CASGSPPGQGPDKGTYEQYF. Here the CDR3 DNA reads TGTGCTAGTGGTTCTCCTCCGGGACAGGGTCCCGACAAAGGGACCTACGAGCAGTACTTC.

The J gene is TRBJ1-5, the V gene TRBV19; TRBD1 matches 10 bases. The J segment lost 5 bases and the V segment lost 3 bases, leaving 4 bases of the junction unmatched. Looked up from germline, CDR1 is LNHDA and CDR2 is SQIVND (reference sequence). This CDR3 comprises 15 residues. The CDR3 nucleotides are TGTGCCAGTAGTATGGACAGGGGGTTCTATCAGCCCCAGCATTTT. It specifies CASSMDRGFYQPQHF.

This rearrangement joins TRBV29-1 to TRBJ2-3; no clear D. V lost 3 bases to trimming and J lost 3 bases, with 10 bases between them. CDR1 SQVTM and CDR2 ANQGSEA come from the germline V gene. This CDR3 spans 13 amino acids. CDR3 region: CSVESTRTDTQYF. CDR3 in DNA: TGCAGCGTTGAGTCTACGAGGACAGATACGCAGTATTTT.

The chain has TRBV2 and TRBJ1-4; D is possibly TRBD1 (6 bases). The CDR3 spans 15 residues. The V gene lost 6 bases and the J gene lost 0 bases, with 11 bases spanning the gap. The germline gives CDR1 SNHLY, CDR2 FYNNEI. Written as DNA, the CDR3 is TGTGCCAGCAGGTTCGGGACAACAACTAATGAAAAACTGTTTTTT. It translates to CASRFGTTTNEKLFF.